This is a list of T cell receptor beta chains from one sample in a study of graft-versus-host responses after intestinal transplantation. The antigens these receptors bind are not known. The protocol was immunoSEQ multiplex PCR, while the TCRdb copy is restricted to in-frame clones and leaves out a portion. The sample lists under 45,000 clones; approximately 94% were seen once. The input for sequencing was unstimulated CD4+ T cells sorted from spleen or lymph node cells, taken before transplant. These receptors were obtained from a human donor who was the organ donor for an intestinal transplant. Both conserved end residues are part of each CDR3.

len: 15
v_gene: TRBV5-1
CDR3aa: CASSLLGGPYNEQFF

len: 15
v_gene: TRBV27
CDR3aa: CASSDRDVSTDTQYF

len: 15
v_gene: TRBV6-5
CDR3aa: CASSLTRNSYNEQFF

len: 13
v_gene: TRBV11-3
CDR3aa: CASSLRGAGELFF

len: 16
v_gene: TRBV5-4
CDR3aa: CASSRSAPLAKNIQYF

len: 15
v_gene: TRBV10-2
CDR3aa: CASSEDFWDSYEQYF

len: 16
v_gene: TRBV28
CDR3aa: CASSFEAGGVQETQYF

len: 18
v_gene: TRBV4-3
CDR3aa: CASSHATGAGGPTGELFF

len: 16
v_gene: TRBV7-2
CDR3aa: CASSPRLWGSTDTQYF

len: 15
v_gene: TRBV2
CDR3aa: CASSGQGSPGNTIYF

len: 15
v_gene: TRBV7-8
CDR3aa: CASSKSGGPIYEQYF

len: 13
v_gene: TRBV6-1
CDR3aa: CASSELTSGAVVF

len: 18
v_gene: TRBV7-2
CDR3aa: CASSLAGQKFYSNQPQHF

len: 13
v_gene: TRBV4-3
CDR3aa: CASSQDRDTEAFF

len: 13
v_gene: TRBV2
CDR3aa: CASGGQGMAEAFF

len: 14
v_gene: TRBV7-8
CDR3aa: CASSLVTGSSPLHF

len: 20
v_gene: TRBV29-1
CDR3aa: CSVEKLHQGKVPEMTSEAFF

len: 15
v_gene: TRBV27
CDR3aa: CASSSPRGKYNEQFF

len: 14
v_gene: TRBV7-2
CDR3aa: CASGWTGDGNTIYF

len: 13
v_gene: TRBV7-2
CDR3aa: CASSFTELAGYTF

len: 12
v_gene: TRBV6-5
CDR3aa: CASSRDRYEQYF

len: 15
v_gene: TRBV6-1
CDR3aa: CASSEVPGAQGEQYF